This is a list of T cell receptor beta chains from one sample in a study of cytomegalovirus exposure and HLA in healthy donors. TCRdb's copy holds only in-frame clones and misses some; the assay was immunoSEQ multiplex PCR. This table holds about 160,000 clones, roughly 79% found once. The source material was PBMCs. The receptors stem from a middle-aged man in good health and CMV-seronegative. Both conserved end residues are part of each CDR3. Each record gives: clone size, V gene, J gene, D gene, CDR3 length, CDR3 protein, CDR3 DNA. A D gene is named only where the DNA matches it firmly. Clone size appears in some rows only: once, few, many, or a class for an expanded clone.

-,TRBV15,TRBJ2-2,-,14,CATSRITGTGELFF,TGTGCCACCAGCAGAATTACGGGAACCGGGGAGCTGTTTTTT
-,TRBV7-2,TRBJ2-7,TRBD2,14,CASSRLAGMHEQYF,TGTGCCAGCAGCCGACTAGCGGGAATGCACGAGCAGTACTTC
-,TRBV7-2,TRBJ1-1,-,13,CASSPFPNTEAFF,TGTGCCAGCAGTCCTTTTCCGAACACTGAAGCTTTCTTT
-,TRBV5-4,TRBJ2-6,-,15,CASSNTGSGANVLTF,TGTGCCAGCAGTAATACAGGGTCCGGGGCCAACGTCCTGACTTTC
-,TRBV4-1,TRBJ2-5,TRBD2,18,CASSQEGSGRAGQETQYF,TGCGCCAGCAGCCAAGAGGGTAGCGGGAGGGCAGGGCAAGAGACCCAGTACTTC
once,TRBV25-1,TRBJ2-7,-,16,CASSEENGQSPYEQYF,TGTGCCAGCAGTGAGGAGAACGGACAGTCCCCCTACGAGCAGTACTTC
-,TRBV5-1,TRBJ2-1,-,12,CASSLAGTEQFF,TGCGCCAGCAGTTTGGCCGGGACAGAGCAGTTCTTC
-,TRBV2,TRBJ2-1,-,15,CASSTPGTSHNEQFF,TGTGCCAGCAGCACCCCAGGGACATCTCACAATGAGCAGTTCTTC
-,TRBV19,TRBJ2-3,-,11,CATGPQGTQYF,TGTGCCACCGGCCCCCAGGGTACGCAGTATTTT
-,TRBV28,TRBJ1-2,-,15,CASSPQTRPQGGYTF,TGTGCCAGCAGTCCCCAGACTCGGCCCCAGGGTGGCTACACCTTC
-,TRBV9,TRBJ1-3,-,15,CASSPRASSGNTIYF,TGTGCCAGCAGCCCTAGAGCCAGCTCTGGAAACACCATATATTTT
-,TRBV27,TRBJ2-3,-,12,CASSFSPDTQYF,TGTGCCAGCAGTTTCTCCCCAGATACGCAGTATTTT
-,TRBV28,TRBJ2-1,TRBD2,16,CASSLLAGVSYNEQFF,TGTGCCAGCAGTTTACTAGCGGGAGTATCCTACAATGAGCAGTTCTTC
-,TRBV15,TRBJ1-2,TRBD1,14,CATSRNRDRVGYTF,TGTGCCACCAGCAGAAATAGGGACAGGGTTGGCTACACCTTC
-,TRBV5-5,TRBJ1-5,-,14,CASSLAYSNQPQHF,TGTGCCAGCAGCTTGGCTTATAGCAATCAGCCCCAGCATTTT
-,TRBV28,TRBJ2-7,-,13,CASSLAGLDEQYF,TGTGCCAGCAGTTTAGCGGGGTTGGACGAGCAGTACTTC
few,TRBV6-5,TRBJ1-2,-,12,CASSLRGGGYTF,TGTGCCAGCTCTCTTAGGGGAGGTGGCTACACCTTC
-,TRBV5-6,TRBJ1-6,TRBD1,14,CASSWDRGHSPLHF,TGTGCCAGCAGCTGGGACAGGGGGCATTCACCCCTCCACTTT
-,TRBV28,TRBJ2-3,TRBD2,15,CASSLTSGPTDTQYF,TGTGCCAGCAGTTTAACTAGCGGGCCCACAGATACGCAGTATTTT
-,TRBV10-3,TRBJ1-4,-,15,CAIKSGGATNEKLFF,TGTGCCATCAAGTCGGGAGGGGCAACTAATGAAAAACTGTTTTTT
-,TRBV5-4,TRBJ2-3,TRBD1,16,CASSPDPGQPLDTQYF,TGTGCCAGCAGCCCAGACCCGGGACAGCCTCTGGATACGCAGTATTTT
-,TRBV5-1,TRBJ2-1,-,14,CASSPGLLVHEQFF,TGCGCCAGCAGCCCAGGACTGCTAGTCCATGAGCAGTTCTTC
-,TRBV19,TRBJ2-7,TRBD1,16,CASNQGTGGFYYEQYF,TGTGCCAGTAACCAAGGGACAGGGGGCTTCTACTACGAGCAGTACTTC
-,TRBV6-4,TRBJ2-1,-,12,CASRGGGNEQFF,TGTGCCAGCAGGGGAGGGGGCAATGAGCAGTTCTTC
few,TRBV20-1,TRBJ2-3,-,11,CSARQAPTQYF,TGCAGTGCTAGACAGGCCCCTACGCAGTATTTT
once,TRBV5-4,TRBJ2-7,-,13,CASSFSGPYEQYF,TGTGCCAGCAGCTTTAGCGGCCCCTACGAGCAGTACTTC
few,TRBV28,TRBJ2-3,TRBD2,15,CASSLLGEGAGTQYF,TGTGCCAGCAGCCTTTTGGGGGAGGGTGCCGGTACGCAGTATTTT
-,TRBV7-9,TRBJ2-4,TRBD1,15,CASSFRQGPSDIQYF,TGTGCCAGCAGTTTCAGACAGGGTCCCTCGGACATTCAGTACTTC